This T cell receptor (beta chain) was recovered during a study of metastatic and nonmetastatic thyroid tumors. This CDR3 comprises 16 residues. V gave up 4 bases and J gave up 2 bases; unmatched junction bases: 9. The germline V gene has CDR1 DFQATT and CDR2 SNEGSKA (reference sequence). MiXCR was used by TCRdb to re-call the PCR reads. The table lists 20,000 to 25,000 clones, 31% of them singletons. Each patient went into thyroid surgery without having received any treatment. This sequence was found in a female donor with papillary thyroid cancer or a benign thyroid nodule (not recorded which). Some clones in this sample may be carry-over from other donors' samples. Sequencing input: blood. The rearrangement uses TRBV20-1 and TRBJ2-1; 9 nucleotides match TRBD2. The CDR3 spells CSAKPGGLATYNEQFF. Written as DNA, the CDR3 is TGCAGTGCTAAACCCGGGGGACTAGCCACCTACAATGAGCAGTTCTTC.